These 23 T cell receptor beta chains were all obtained from the same sample, sequenced in a study of T cells in Graves' hyperthyroidism and ophthalmopathy. There were TCR beta CDR3 regions amplified from RNA transcripts. With the HTBI primer set, the TCR CDR3 went through a first round of RT-PCR. TCRdb re-called the multiplex PCR reads through MiXCR, storing one row per CDR3 protein. This table has approximately 560,000 distinct CDR3 sequences, around 14% appearing once. The source material was blood. Every receptor here comes from a woman aged 30 to 39 with Graves' hyperthyroidism.

The CDR3 protein is CASSSGAFTEAFF. In nucleotides, the CDR3 is TGTGCCAGCAGCTCCGGGGCGTTCACTGAAGCTTTCTTT. The chain recombines TRBV11-1 with TRBJ1-1; tentative D call: TRBD1 (5 bases). V lost 4 bases to trimming and J lost 4 bases, with 10 bases between them. CDR3 size: 13 residues. Germline values: CDR1 SGHAT, CDR2 FQDESV (reference sequence).

This clonotype showed up just a few times. V and J are TRBV5-1 and TRBJ1-1; D unresolved. Germline-derived CDR1 and CDR2 are SGHRS and YFSETQ. The germline V and J ends were trimmed by 2 bases and 3 bases, with 14 bases remaining between them. The CDR3 sequence is 15 residues long. The CDR3 is CASSFGSPRDTEAFF. The CDR3 nucleotides read TGCGCCAGCAGCTTTGGCAGCCCACGGGACACTGAAGCTTTCTTT.

Ten or more counts support this clonotype. The chain recombines TRBV6-1 with TRBJ2-5; 10 nucleotides agree with TRBD2. With 5 bases clipped from V and 6 bases from J, the junction kept 9 bases outside the gene matches. The CDR3 sequence is 15 residues long. Germline V gene lookup returns CDR1 MNHNS and CDR2 SASEGT. This chain's CDR3 is CASSISGLADKTQYF. The CDR3 nucleotides read TGTGCCAGCAGTATCTCCGGACTAGCGGACAAGACCCAGTACTTC.

This clonotype was observed many times. This chain joins TRBV30 and TRBJ2-7, with 7 bases identical to TRBD1. Unmatched junction bases numbered 5, after V lost 0 bases and J lost 3 bases. The CDR3 has 14 residues. Looked up from germline, CDR1 is GTSNPN and CDR2 is SVGIG (reference sequence). The CDR3 spells CAWSVYRGHYEQYF. In DNA form, the CDR3 reads TGTGCCTGGAGTGTGTATAGGGGGCACTACGAGCAGTACTTC.

This clonotype was seen a few times. This chain uses TRBV10-2 with TRBJ1-2; no firm D call. Germline loops: CDR1 WSHSY, CDR2 SAAADI. Trimming removed 0 bases from V and 4 bases from J, with 9 bases in between. This CDR3 spans 14 amino acids. For the CDR3, the DNA is TGCGCCAGCAGTGAGTCGTCAGGAAGCTATGGCTACACCTTC. Translating gives CASSESSGSYGYTF.

This clonotype was counted a few times. This chain connects TRBV19 to TRBJ2-2; a weak D match, TRBD2 (6 bases). This CDR3 is built from 14 residues. In germline, CDR1 is LNHDA, CDR2 SQIVND (reference sequence). The ends were cut back, 9 bases at V and 0 bases at J, with 11 bases in the middle. The CDR3, as DNA: TGTGCCAGCGGGGGACTTTCGAACACCGGGGAGCTGTTTTTT. The encoded protein is CASGGLSNTGELFF.

This clonotype was counted many times. The chain joins TRBV6-1 to TRBJ1-1; 7 bases agree with TRBD1. Trimming removed 6 bases from V and 5 bases from J; junction bases left unmatched: 12. Germline CDR1 reads MNHNS; CDR2 reads SASEGT. The CDR3 is 15 residues long. CDR3 DNA sequence: TGTGCCAGCAGCCGGCCGACAGGGTGGAGGACTGAAGCTTTCTTT. Translating it yields CASSRPTGWRTEAFF.

In its sample, this clonotype was seen many times. The J gene is TRBJ2-7, the V gene TRBV6-1; D might be TRBD1 or TRBD2, each matching 7 bases. The V gene lost 4 bases and the J gene lost 1 base, with 14 bases spanning the gap. Germline assignment: CDR1 MNHNS and CDR2 SASEGT. The CDR3 has 15 residues. CDR3 nucleotides: TGTGCCAGCAGTGTCCAGGGGGGGTGGTCCTACGAGCAGTACTTC. It encodes CASSVQGGWSYEQYF.

This clonotype was counted at least ten times. The genes are TRBV12-3 or TRBV12-4 and TRBJ2-7, with 11 bases matching TRBD2. The trim removed 4 bases at V and 2 bases at J, leaving 7 bases unmatched. The CDR3 loop spans 16 amino acids. The CDR3 region is CASSSGLADATYEQYF. The CDR3 nucleotides read TGTGCCAGCAGTTCGGGACTAGCGGACGCGACCTACGAGCAGTACTTC.

This clonotype was seen a handful of times. The chain links TRBV6-1 to TRBJ1-3; 8 bases align to TRBD1. The CDR3 is made up of 15 amino acids. Per germline, CDR1 MNHNS and CDR2 SASEGT. J gave up 4 bases and V 6 bases, and 8 bases lay outside the gene matches. This chain's CDR3 is CASSPRTGLGNTIYF. CDR3 in DNA: TGTGCCAGCAGCCCCCGGACAGGGTTGGGAAACACCATATATTTT.

This clonotype was picked up many times. V is TRBV12-3 or TRBV12-4 and J is TRBJ2-6, with TRBD2 matching over 9 bases. Trimming removed 4 bases from V and 1 base from J; junction bases left unmatched: 2. The length of the CDR3 is 16 residues. DNA of the CDR3: TGTGCCAGCAGTTGGGCGGGGGGGTCTGGGGCCAACGTCCTGACTTTC. It yields the protein CASSWAGGSGANVLTF.

This clonotype was observed at least ten times. The chain is built from TRBV28 and TRBJ2-5, with 7 bases fitting TRBD2. Losses at the gene ends were 7 bases for V and 1 base for J; bases not matched to a gene: 3. Germline V gene sequence: CDR1 MDHEN, CDR2 SYDVKM. The CDR3 is made up of 13 amino acids. The CDR3 DNA sequence: TGTGCCAGCACAACTAGCGTCCAAGAGACCCAGTACTTC. It is translated as CASTTSVQETQYF.

This clonotype was detected only a few times. V gene TRBV4-1 combines with J gene TRBJ2-7, with 8 bases lining up with TRBD2. V gave up 3 bases and J gave up 2 bases; unmatched junction bases: 3. This CDR3 region has 14 residues. Germline values: CDR1 MGHRA, CDR2 YSYEKL. The CDR3 coding sequence is TGCGCCAGCAGCCACACTAGCGGACCCTACGAGCAGTACTTC. Amino acids: CASSHTSGPYEQYF.

V and J are TRBV25-1 and TRBJ1-2; a possible D gene is TRBD1 (5 bases). The CDR3 is made up of 15 amino acids. The V gene's germline CDR1 is MGHDK and CDR2 SYGVNS. V was clipped by 4 bases and J by 4 bases, with 16 bases between them. The CDR3 region has the DNA TGTGCCAGCAGTGCCGGCCATCCAGGGCCCTATGGCTACACCTTC. Protein: CASSAGHPGPYGYTF.

The gene calls are TRBV28 and TRBJ2-5, with 14 bases aligning to TRBD2. This CDR3 comprises 17 residues. Losses at the gene ends were 4 bases for V and 5 bases for J; bases not matched to a gene: 9. CDR1 MDHEN and CDR2 SYDVKM come from the germline V gene. The CDR3 spells CASSYLGLAGAGETQYF. CDR3 bases: TGTGCCAGCAGTTACCTGGGACTAGCGGGAGCCGGGGAGACCCAGTACTTC.

This clonotype was seen a handful of times. The V and J genes are TRBV25-1 and TRBJ2-1, with D possibly matching TRBD1 (6 bases). The germline V and J ends were trimmed by 3 bases and 5 bases, with 14 bases remaining between them. Germline values: CDR1 MGHDK, CDR2 SYGVNS. The CDR3 is 15 residues long. CDR3 nucleotides: TGTGCCAGCAGTGACCCCCGGACAGATAACAATGAGCAGTTCTTC. Residues: CASSDPRTDNNEQFF.

Only a few counts were recorded for this clonotype. The CDR3 region has the DNA TGTGCCAGCAGCACGTTTGGGACAGGGGACTACACCATATATTTT. Translation: CASSTFGTGDYTIYF. The chain employs TRBV6-1 and TRBJ1-3, with 10 bases fitting TRBD1. Germline trimming cut 6 bases from V and 8 bases from J; bases unmatched to any gene: 10. In germline, CDR1 is MNHNS, CDR2 SASEGT. This CDR3 region has 15 residues.

This clonotype was recorded many times. The chain employs TRBV28 and TRBJ2-4; TRBD1 matches 10 bases. The CDR3 extends over 16 amino acids. V was pared by 5 bases and J by 6 bases, with 10 bases of the junction left unmatched. CDR1 is MDHEN, CDR2 SYDVKM, per germline. CDR3 amino acids: CASSTRSGDRGNIQYF. In DNA, the CDR3 is TGTGCCAGCAGTACCCGTAGTGGGGACAGGGGAAACATTCAGTACTTC.

The J gene is TRBJ1-2, the V gene TRBV4-2, with TRBD1 matching over 9 bases. This CDR3 is built from 14 residues. The ends lost 4 bases at V and 4 bases at J; junction bases unmatched: 4. From germline, CDR1 is LGHNA and CDR2 YNFKEQ. Here the CDR3 DNA reads TGTGCCAGCAGCCGAAGGGACAGGGCCTATGGCTACACCTTC. Its translation is CASSRRDRAYGYTF.

In this sample, this clonotype turned up many times. The J gene is TRBJ1-1, the V gene TRBV6-1, with TRBD1 as a possible D gene (5 bases). CDR1 is MNHNS, CDR2 SASEGT, per germline. The CDR3 contains 15 residues. Trimming pared 5 bases from V and 0 bases from J, leaving 13 bases between. The CDR3 DNA is TGTGCCAGCAGTTACGGGCAGGGAGTGAACACTGAAGCTTTCTTT. Encoded protein: CASSYGQGVNTEAFF.

This clonotype was detected many times. V and J are TRBV5-6 and TRBJ2-1, with 8 positions matching TRBD2. CDR1 and CDR2 (germline): SGHDT, YYEEEE. The CDR3 loop spans 15 amino acids. Germline trimming cut 2 bases from V and 2 bases from J; bases unmatched to any gene: 3. CDR3 nucleotide sequence: TGTGCCAGCAGCTTCGACGGGAGGGCCTACAATGAGCAGTTCTTC. Translation gives CASSFDGRAYNEQFF.

In the case of this clonotype: Its ends do not fully match the called genes, so a read error is possible. The rearrangement uses TRBV7-9 and TRBJ2-7; 8 bases align to TRBD1. The CDR3 runs 14 residues. In germline, CDR1 is SEHNR, CDR2 FQNEAQ (reference sequence). The CDR3 coding sequence is TGCGCCAGCAGTGGACAGGGTAGACCCTACGAGCAGTACTTC. Translated: CASSGQGRPYEQYF.

This clonotype was detected a few times. The rearrangement links TRBV18 to TRBJ2-3; maybe TRBD2 (6 bases). The V and J ends lost 3 bases and 0 bases respectively, with 10 bases between them. The length of the CDR3 is 15 residues. CDR1 and CDR2 (germline): KGHSH, LQKENI. The CDR3 DNA follows: TGTGCCAGCTCACCCCCGGGGACTAGCACAGATACGCAGTATTTT. Its translation: CASSPPGTSTDTQYF. Supplemented by reference TRBV18 and TRBJ2-3, the full variable domain reads NAGVMQNPRHLVRRRGQEARLRCSPMKGHSHVYWYRQLPEEGLKFMVYLQKENIIDESGMPKERFSAEFPKEGPSILRIQQVVRGDSAAYFCASSPPGTSTDTQYFGPGTRLTVL.